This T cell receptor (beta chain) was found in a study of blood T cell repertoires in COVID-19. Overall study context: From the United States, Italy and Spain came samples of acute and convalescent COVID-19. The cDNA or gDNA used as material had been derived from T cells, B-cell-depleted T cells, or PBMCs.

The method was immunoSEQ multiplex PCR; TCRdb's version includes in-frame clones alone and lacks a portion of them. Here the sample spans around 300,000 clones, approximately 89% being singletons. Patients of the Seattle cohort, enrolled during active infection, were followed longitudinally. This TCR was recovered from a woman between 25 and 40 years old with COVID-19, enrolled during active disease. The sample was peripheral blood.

The CDR3 here is CASSVGDTGNTIYF. The CDR3 DNA sequence: TGTGCCAGCAGCGTAGGCGACACTGGAAACACCATATATTTT. The V call is TRBV9, the J call TRBJ1-3; D is uncertain. This CDR3 contains 14 residues. V was cut by 0 bases and J by 2 bases, with 6 bases left in between. Germline-derived CDR1 and CDR2 are SGDLS and YYNGEE.